The rows below give T cell receptor beta chains drawn from one sample of a study of blood T cell repertoires in COVID-19. The assay was immunoSEQ multiplex PCR, and TCRdb's table has in-frame clones only and misses some. The table has 220,000 or so clones, less than 90% seen once. Sequenced: peripheral blood. These receptors were taken from a man younger than 45 with active or convalescent COVID-19. Both conserved end residues are part of each CDR3. The order of the fields is V gene, D gene, clone size, J gene, CDR3 protein, CDR3 DNA. The D gene is left open where the match is weak. Size tells how often a clone was seen (once, few, many) or the class of an expanded clone, and some rows leave it out.

>TRBV29-1|TRBD1|.|TRBJ1-2
CSVEEGDSYTANYGYTF
TGCAGCGTTGAAGAAGGGGACAGTTACACGGCTAACTATGGCTACACCTTC
>TRBV7-9|.|.|TRBJ2-7
CASSLEYEQYF
TGTGCCAGCAGCTTGGAGTACGAGCAGTACTTC
>TRBV24-1|TRBD2|.|TRBJ2-2
CATKGLANTGELFF
TGTGCCACCAAGGGACTAGCGAACACCGGGGAGCTGTTTTTT
>TRBV7-9|.|.|TRBJ2-3
CASSLEGPDTQYF
TGTGCCAGCAGCTTAGAGGGGCCAGATACGCAGTATTTT
>TRBV28|.|.|TRBJ1-3
CASSLSGSGNTIYF
TGTGCCAGCAGTTTGTCGGGCTCTGGAAACACCATATATTTT
>TRBV18|.|.|TRBJ2-6
CASSQKGGGANVLTF
TGTGCCAGCTCCCAGAAGGGAGGTGGGGCCAACGTCCTGACTTTC
>TRBV28|TRBD2|.|TRBJ2-1
CASRLAGGHEQFF
TGTGCCAGCCGGCTAGCGGGGGGGCATGAGCAGTTCTTC
>TRBV19|.|.|TRBJ2-2
CASSIGPHTGELFF
TGTGCCAGTAGTATAGGGCCGCACACCGGGGAGCTGTTTTTT
>TRBV7-2|.|many|TRBJ2-5
CASCRTAQETQYF
TGTGCCAGCTGCAGGACAGCCCAAGAGACCCAGTACTTC
>TRBV2|TRBD1|.|TRBJ2-7
CASKGQSYEQYF
TGTGCCAGCAAGGGACAGAGCTACGAGCAGTACTTC
>TRBV9|TRBD1|once|TRBJ2-2
CASSASGGNTGELFF
TGTGCCAGCAGCGCATCAGGGGGCAACACCGGGGAGCTGTTTTTT
>TRBV2|.|.|TRBJ2-7
CASSERIRQVNDEQYF
TGTGCCAGCAGTGAACGTATCCGCCAGGTAAATGACGAGCAGTACTTC
>TRBV3-1/TRBV3-2|.|.|TRBJ1-2
CASSHLSGVGYGYTF
TGTGCCAGCAGCCATTTGTCAGGGGTAGGTTATGGCTACACCTTC
>TRBV5-6|TRBD1|once|TRBJ1-1
CASSWRQGGYGEAYTEAFF
TGTGCCAGCAGCTGGAGACAGGGGGGGTACGGTGAGGCTTACACTGAAGCTTTCTTT
>TRBV7-2|TRBD1|.|TRBJ1-4
CASARQGAGNEKLFF
TGTGCCAGCGCACGACAGGGGGCTGGTAATGAAAAACTGTTTTTT
>TRBV9|.|once|TRBJ1-1
CASSPPRGGHTEAFF
TGTGCCAGCAGCCCCCCTAGGGGGGGGCACACTGAAGCTTTCTTT
>TRBV19|.|.|TRBJ2-5
CASSIVAGFQETQYF
TGTGCCAGTAGTATAGTAGCTGGCTTCCAAGAGACCCAGTACTTC
>TRBV14|.|.|TRBJ2-1
CASSQYTYEQFF
TGTGCCAGCAGCCAGTACACCTATGAGCAGTTCTTC
>TRBV4-2|.|.|TRBJ1-3
CASSQEQGRNTIYF
TGTGCCAGCAGCCAGGAACAGGGAAGAAACACCATATATTTT
>TRBV27|.|.|TRBJ1-1
CASSRLGGATEAFF
TGTGCCAGCAGCCGCTTGGGGGGGGCCACTGAAGCTTTCTTT
>TRBV5-1|.|.|TRBJ1-5
CASSSLQGNQPQHF
TGCGCCAGCAGCTCCCTCCAGGGGAATCAGCCCCAGCATTTT
>TRBV19|TRBD1|few|TRBJ2-7
CASSVDRGPYEQYF
TGTGCCAGTAGTGTCGACAGGGGACCCTACGAGCAGTACTTC
>TRBV4-3|.|.|TRBJ2-7
CASSQAVQGYYEQYF
TGCGCCAGCAGCCAAGCGGTACAGGGATATTACGAGCAGTACTTC
>TRBV28|.|.|TRBJ2-7
CASRSYHPTITAYEQYF
TGTGCCAGCAGGTCCTACCATCCGACAATTACTGCCTACGAGCAGTACTTC
>TRBV7-2|TRBD2|.|TRBJ2-2
CASSWTSGVAGELFF
TGTGCCAGCAGCTGGACTAGCGGGGTCGCCGGGGAGCTGTTTTTT